This is a list of T cell receptor beta chains from one sample in a study of blood T cell repertoires in COVID-19. TCRdb's table, derived via immunoSEQ multiplex PCR, lists solely in-frame clones and lacks some. Among fewer than 70,000 clones listed, more than 85% were seen once. The sequenced sample consisted of peripheral blood. The origin of the receptors is a woman aged 65 to 85 with active COVID-19. CDR3s include the opening cysteine and the closing phenylalanine or tryptophan. A D gene is named only where the DNA matches it firmly. Rows give clone size only sometimes, using once, few, many, or a class for an expanded clone.

CDR3nt: TGTGCCAGTAGTATCCCAAGAGACTTAACTAATGAAAAACTGTTTTTT
CDR3aa: CASSIPRDLTNEKLFF
abundance: -
j_gene: TRBJ1-4
v_gene: TRBV19
d_gene: -

CDR3nt: TGTGCCAGCAGCCGGGACAGTGGGTACAATGAGCAGTTCTTC
CDR3aa: CASSRDSGYNEQFF
abundance: -
j_gene: TRBJ2-1
v_gene: TRBV11-2
d_gene: TRBD1

CDR3nt: TGTGCCAGCAGTTCCGGTCAGGGTTCCTACAATGAGCAGTTCTTC
CDR3aa: CASSSGQGSYNEQFF
abundance: once
j_gene: TRBJ2-1
v_gene: TRBV6-2/TRBV6-3
d_gene: -

CDR3nt: TGTGCCAGCAGCAAAGTAATAGGGAGTACAGATACGCAGTATTTT
CDR3aa: CASSKVIGSTDTQYF
abundance: -
j_gene: TRBJ2-3
v_gene: TRBV21-1
d_gene: -

CDR3nt: TGTGCCAGCAGCGTTCAGGGGACATTGGACTACGAGCAGTACTTC
CDR3aa: CASSVQGTLDYEQYF
abundance: -
j_gene: TRBJ2-7
v_gene: TRBV9
d_gene: -

CDR3nt: TGTGCCAGCAGCTTATCGGGGGGCAATCAGCCCCAGCATTTT
CDR3aa: CASSLSGGNQPQHF
abundance: -
j_gene: TRBJ1-5
v_gene: TRBV11-2
d_gene: -

CDR3nt: TGTGCCAGCAGCCAAGTGGGACAGGGGGGCGAAAAACTGTTTTTT
CDR3aa: CASSQVGQGGEKLFF
abundance: -
j_gene: TRBJ1-4
v_gene: TRBV27
d_gene: TRBD1

CDR3nt: TGTGCCAGCAGTGACCCAGGGGCAGTTAATGAAAAACTGTTTTTT
CDR3aa: CASSDPGAVNEKLFF
abundance: -
j_gene: TRBJ1-4
v_gene: TRBV2
d_gene: -

CDR3nt: TGTGCCAGCAGCGACACCCCCGGGACAGTTAACTACGAGCAGTACTTC
CDR3aa: CASSDTPGTVNYEQYF
abundance: -
j_gene: TRBJ2-7
v_gene: TRBV7-9
d_gene: TRBD1

CDR3nt: TGTGCCAGCAGCCCAGGACAGGGGGAACGGGAGACCCAGTACTTC
CDR3aa: CASSPGQGERETQYF
abundance: once
j_gene: TRBJ2-5
v_gene: TRBV9
d_gene: TRBD1

CDR3nt: TGTGCCAGCAGCGTAGCTGGGGGACTAGCGGGATTCCATCAAGAGACCCAGTACTTC
CDR3aa: CASSVAGGLAGFHQETQYF
abundance: -
j_gene: TRBJ2-5
v_gene: TRBV9
d_gene: TRBD2

CDR3nt: TGTGCCAGCAGCCACCCAGGGGGACTCGCAGCTTTCTTT
CDR3aa: CASSHPGGLAAFF
abundance: once
j_gene: TRBJ1-1
v_gene: TRBV14
d_gene: TRBD1

CDR3nt: TGTGCCAGTAGTATCGAGGCGCTAGCGGGAGTCCGAGATACGCAGTATTTT
CDR3aa: CASSIEALAGVRDTQYF
abundance: -
j_gene: TRBJ2-3
v_gene: TRBV19
d_gene: TRBD2

CDR3nt: TGCAGCGTTCGCGGGACAGGGAGGAGTAGCTATGGCTACACCTTC
CDR3aa: CSVRGTGRSSYGYTF
abundance: -
j_gene: TRBJ1-2
v_gene: TRBV29-1
d_gene: TRBD1

CDR3nt: TGTGCCAGCAGTGAAGAAAGGGGCTACGGGGCCAACGTCCTGACTTTC
CDR3aa: CASSEERGYGANVLTF
abundance: -
j_gene: TRBJ2-6
v_gene: TRBV2
d_gene: -

CDR3nt: TGTGCCAGTAGTATAGACGAGGCGGGGCCTACCTACGAGCAGTACTTC
CDR3aa: CASSIDEAGPTYEQYF
abundance: -
j_gene: TRBJ2-7
v_gene: TRBV19
d_gene: -

CDR3nt: TGTGCCAGCAGCTTCAGCGGGAGTTCCGAGCAGTACTTC
CDR3aa: CASSFSGSSEQYF
abundance: once
j_gene: TRBJ2-7
v_gene: TRBV7-9
d_gene: TRBD2

CDR3nt: TGCGCCAGCAGCCAAGATACGGACAGCGTCTACAATGAGCAGTTCTTC
CDR3aa: CASSQDTDSVYNEQFF
abundance: -
j_gene: TRBJ2-1
v_gene: TRBV4-1
d_gene: -

CDR3nt: TGTGCCAGCAGCTTGGCACCGGGACAGGGGGCTGGCGAGCAGTACTTC
CDR3aa: CASSLAPGQGAGEQYF
abundance: -
j_gene: TRBJ2-7
v_gene: TRBV5-4
d_gene: TRBD1

CDR3nt: TGTGCCAGCAGCCAAGATCAGTTTTCGGGCGGGAGCACAGATACGCAGTATTTT
CDR3aa: CASSQDQFSGGSTDTQYF
abundance: -
j_gene: TRBJ2-3
v_gene: TRBV3-1/TRBV3-2
d_gene: -

CDR3nt: TGTGCCAGCAGCCCCCTGGGACAGGGAAACTATGGCTACACCTTC
CDR3aa: CASSPLGQGNYGYTF
abundance: -
j_gene: TRBJ1-2
v_gene: TRBV9
d_gene: TRBD1

CDR3nt: TGTGCCAGCAGCCGTGAGTTGAACACTGAAGCTTTCTTT
CDR3aa: CASSRELNTEAFF
abundance: -
j_gene: TRBJ1-1
v_gene: TRBV5-6
d_gene: -

CDR3nt: TGCGCCAGCAGCACCGAACAGGGCCTTGACGAGCAGTACTTC
CDR3aa: CASSTEQGLDEQYF
abundance: -
j_gene: TRBJ2-7
v_gene: TRBV5-1
d_gene: -

CDR3nt: TGTGCCAGCTCAATAACAGGGGTGGCTGGCACAGATACGCAGTATTTT
CDR3aa: CASSITGVAGTDTQYF
abundance: -
j_gene: TRBJ2-3
v_gene: TRBV18
d_gene: TRBD1

CDR3nt: TGTGCCAGCAGGTTTGAACAGGGGGCAGGATCACCCCTCCACTTT
CDR3aa: CASRFEQGAGSPLHF
abundance: -
j_gene: TRBJ1-6
v_gene: TRBV2
d_gene: TRBD1

CDR3nt: TGTGCCAGCAGCCTAGAGGAACTAGTTGAGCAGTTCTTC
CDR3aa: CASSLEELVEQFF
abundance: -
j_gene: TRBJ2-1
v_gene: TRBV9
d_gene: -

CDR3nt: TGTGCCAGCAGCCAAGATAAAGGGGCGATGGCCTACAATGAGCAGTTCTTC
CDR3aa: CASSQDKGAMAYNEQFF
abundance: -
j_gene: TRBJ2-1
v_gene: TRBV3-1/TRBV3-2
d_gene: -

CDR3nt: TGCGCCAGCAGCTTGGCGACAGGGAGCTCCTACGAGCAGTACTTC
CDR3aa: CASSLATGSSYEQYF
abundance: -
j_gene: TRBJ2-7
v_gene: TRBV5-1
d_gene: TRBD1

CDR3nt: TGTGCCAGCAGCCCCGGGTATGGGGGCGTTGAAGCTTTCTTT
CDR3aa: CASSPGYGGVEAFF
abundance: -
j_gene: TRBJ1-1
v_gene: TRBV25-1
d_gene: -

CDR3nt: TGTGCCAGCAGCTTACCGATGGGGGGATCAACTAATGAAAAACTGTTTTTT
CDR3aa: CASSLPMGGSTNEKLFF
abundance: -
j_gene: TRBJ1-4
v_gene: TRBV7-9
d_gene: -

CDR3nt: TGTGCCAGCAGCTTCTTTTACGGGGGGGCGAGCTCTGGAAACACCATATATTTT
CDR3aa: CASSFFYGGASSGNTIYF
abundance: -
j_gene: TRBJ1-3
v_gene: TRBV13
d_gene: -

CDR3nt: TGTGCCAGCAGGGTTAGACAGTACAATGAGCAGTTCTTC
CDR3aa: CASRVRQYNEQFF
abundance: -
j_gene: TRBJ2-1
v_gene: TRBV2
d_gene: -

CDR3nt: TGCGCCAGCAAAACTAGCGACTCAAACACCGGGGAGCTGTTTTTT
CDR3aa: CASKTSDSNTGELFF
abundance: -
j_gene: TRBJ2-2
v_gene: TRBV10-2
d_gene: TRBD2

CDR3nt: TGTGCCAGCAGTGTGGTTGGAGGCACAGATACGCAGTATTTT
CDR3aa: CASSVVGGTDTQYF
abundance: -
j_gene: TRBJ2-3
v_gene: TRBV2
d_gene: -

CDR3nt: TGTGCCAGCAGTCGCAACAGAGATCAGCCCCAGCATTTT
CDR3aa: CASSRNRDQPQHF
abundance: few
j_gene: TRBJ1-5
v_gene: TRBV7-8
d_gene: -

CDR3nt: TGTGCCAGCAGTTCGCGGAACCCCACCTTC
CDR3aa: CASSSRNPTF
abundance: -
j_gene: TRBJ1-2
v_gene: TRBV28
d_gene: -

CDR3nt: TGTGCCAGCAGTCCTCCCGGGGACAGGGGGAGGGAGCAGTACTTC
CDR3aa: CASSPPGDRGREQYF
abundance: -
j_gene: TRBJ2-7
v_gene: TRBV28
d_gene: TRBD1

CDR3nt: TGTGCCAGCAGCCCCACCAGGGGCAGGGAAGGCTACGAGCAGTACTTC
CDR3aa: CASSPTRGREGYEQYF
abundance: once
j_gene: TRBJ2-7
v_gene: TRBV9
d_gene: -

CDR3nt: TGTGCCAGCACGACAGGGGGCGTCTATGGCTACACCTTC
CDR3aa: CASTTGGVYGYTF
abundance: -
j_gene: TRBJ1-2
v_gene: TRBV28
d_gene: TRBD1

CDR3nt: TGTGCCAGCAGTTACTCGACGCCTAGCGGGAACAATGAGCAGTTCTTC
CDR3aa: CASSYSTPSGNNEQFF
abundance: -
j_gene: TRBJ2-1
v_gene: TRBV6-5
d_gene: TRBD2

CDR3nt: TGTGCCAGCACCCAAGCGGGAGACGCCTACAATGAGCAGTTCTTC
CDR3aa: CASTQAGDAYNEQFF
abundance: -
j_gene: TRBJ2-1
v_gene: TRBV27
d_gene: TRBD2

CDR3nt: TGCGCCAGCAGCAACCCAGGGGGCGCGGCTGAAGCTTTCTTT
CDR3aa: CASSNPGGAAEAFF
abundance: once
j_gene: TRBJ1-1
v_gene: TRBV5-1
d_gene: TRBD1

CDR3nt: TGTGCCAGTAGTATATCGCTAGCGGGAGAAGTAGCGAATGAGCAGTTCTTC
CDR3aa: CASSISLAGEVANEQFF
abundance: -
j_gene: TRBJ2-1
v_gene: TRBV19
d_gene: TRBD2

CDR3nt: TGTGCCAGCAGTCTCGGACAGACGAGAGGCTACACCTTC
CDR3aa: CASSLGQTRGYTF
abundance: -
j_gene: TRBJ1-2
v_gene: TRBV28
d_gene: -

CDR3nt: TGTGCCACCAGCAGAGATGCAGGGGGAATTAATGAAAAACTGTTTTTT
CDR3aa: CATSRDAGGINEKLFF
abundance: -
j_gene: TRBJ1-4
v_gene: TRBV15
d_gene: TRBD1

CDR3nt: TGTGCCTGGAGTACAGGAGGCCAGGGGGATATCGCTGAAGCTTTCTTT
CDR3aa: CAWSTGGQGDIAEAFF
abundance: -
j_gene: TRBJ1-1
v_gene: TRBV30
d_gene: TRBD1

CDR3nt: TGCGCCAGCAGCCAAGATGCCCGCTTGTGGGGCGAGACCCAGTACTTC
CDR3aa: CASSQDARLWGETQYF
abundance: -
j_gene: TRBJ2-5
v_gene: TRBV4-1
d_gene: -

CDR3nt: TGTGCCAGCAGCTTGGAAGGGACAGGGTACGGAGAAGAAAAACTGTTTTTT
CDR3aa: CASSLEGTGYGEEKLFF
abundance: -
j_gene: TRBJ1-4
v_gene: TRBV5-6
d_gene: TRBD1

CDR3nt: TGTGCCAGCAGCTCGGCAATAGCGGGAGGGTTGTACAATGAGCAGTTCTTC
CDR3aa: CASSSAIAGGLYNEQFF
abundance: -
j_gene: TRBJ2-1
v_gene: TRBV5-8
d_gene: TRBD2

CDR3nt: TGTGCCAGCAGAGATTTGAGCGGATCCTACAATGAGCAGTTCTTC
CDR3aa: CASRDLSGSYNEQFF
abundance: -
j_gene: TRBJ2-1
v_gene: TRBV2
d_gene: -

CDR3nt: TGTGCCAGCAGTCGATCACAGAGACAGGGACTAGCGGGACCCGGACAGAGGACCCAGTACTTC
CDR3aa: CASSRSQRQGLAGPGQRTQYF
abundance: -
j_gene: TRBJ2-5
v_gene: TRBV27
d_gene: TRBD2